Listed below are T cell receptor beta chains from one sample, sequenced in a study of blood T cell repertoires in COVID-19. Libraries were prepared by immunoSEQ multiplex PCR; TCRdb keeps only in-frame clonotypes and omits some of them. This sample has around 190,000 clones, with approximately 88% found just once. Source material: PBMCs or T cells enriched from blood (not recorded which). Receptor source: a woman aged 18-30 years who had recovered from COVID-19. Both conserved end residues are part of each CDR3. The order of the fields is V gene, clone size, J gene, D gene, CDR3 DNA, CDR3 protein. A D gene is named only where the DNA matches it firmly. Some rows mark clone size as missing; the rest say once, few, many or name a class of expanded clone.

TRBV5-1,.,TRBJ2-1,TRBD1,TGCGCCAGCAGCTTAACCGGGACAGGGGAAGCGAATGAGCAGTTCTTC,CASSLTGTGEANEQFF
TRBV19,.,TRBJ1-6,TRBD1,TGTGCCAGTAGTATGCTGGGACAGGGCTATTCACCCCTCCACTTT,CASSMLGQGYSPLHF
TRBV4-1,.,TRBJ2-1,TRBD2,TGCGCCAGCAGCCTACTCCCGGGACTAGCGGGAGGGGGCAATGAGCAGTTCTTC,CASSLLPGLAGGGNEQFF
TRBV19,.,TRBJ1-4,.,TGTGCCAGTAGTATGTGGGGCCCGGAAGGTGAAAAACTGTTTTTT,CASSMWGPEGEKLFF
TRBV7-7,.,TRBJ2-1,TRBD2,TGTGCTAGCAGCTTAATCGGTAGCGGGGGGGCAGACGAGCAGTTCTTC,CASSLIGSGGADEQFF
TRBV28,.,TRBJ2-7,TRBD2,TGTGCCAGCAGTTCGCCTAGCGGGATATCCTACGAGCAGTACTTC,CASSSPSGISYEQYF
TRBV7-2,.,TRBJ2-3,TRBD1,TGTGCCAGCAGCTTACTGCGACAGGGAAACACAGATACGCAGTATTTT,CASSLLRQGNTDTQYF
TRBV24-1,.,TRBJ2-1,TRBD2,TGTGCCACCAGTGACACGCTCTTAGCGGGAGACGAGCAGTTCTTC,CATSDTLLAGDEQFF
TRBV4-3,.,TRBJ2-7,.,TGCGCCAGCAGCCAAGATATCCAGTACTCCTACGAGCAGTACTTC,CASSQDIQYSYEQYF
TRBV10-3,.,TRBJ2-3,TRBD2,TGTGCCATGAAACGGACTAGCGGGGGGGTTGGCTCAGATACGCAGTATTTT,CAMKRTSGGVGSDTQYF
TRBV19,few,TRBJ1-2,.,TGTGCCAGTAGTATGCGCCCAGGAGGCAACTATGGCTACACCTTC,CASSMRPGGNYGYTF
TRBV7-2,.,TRBJ2-7,TRBD1,TGTGCCAGCAGCCGGACAGGTGACAGCTCCTACGAGCAGTACTTC,CASSRTGDSSYEQYF
TRBV28,once,TRBJ2-4,.,TGTGCCAGCAGTTTATTACTCGGAAACATTCAGTACTTC,CASSLLLGNIQYF
TRBV28,.,TRBJ1-2,.,TGTGCCAGTCGATTACAGGGCCCTTATGGCTACACCTTC,CASRLQGPYGYTF
TRBV7-2,.,TRBJ1-2,.,TGTGCCAGCAGTACCACTTCGGGAACCCCCAGCGCGGTCTATGGCTACACCTTC,CASSTTSGTPSAVYGYTF
TRBV4-1,.,TRBJ2-1,.,TGCGCCAGCAGCCAAGTGTTTTCGGGAGATGAGCAGTTCTTC,CASSQVFSGDEQFF
TRBV6-5,.,TRBJ2-7,.,TGTGCCAGCAGTTCGCTCTCTGGCAGTTCCTACGAGCAGTACTTC,CASSSLSGSSYEQYF
TRBV24-1,.,TRBJ2-3,.,TGTGCCACCAGCCCAGGGTGGGATACGCAGTATTTT,CATSPGWDTQYF
TRBV28,.,TRBJ2-7,.,TGTGCCAGCAGTTTAACAGACTACGAGCAGTACTTC,CASSLTDYEQYF
TRBV27,.,TRBJ2-3,TRBD2,TGTGCCAGCAGTTCTGGACTAGCGGGAGGGCACACAGATACGCAGTATTTT,CASSSGLAGGHTDTQYF
TRBV30,.,TRBJ2-2,.,TGTGCCTGGAGTGTAGGGACTCCCGGGGAGCTGTTTTTT,CAWSVGTPGELFF
TRBV30,.,TRBJ1-1,.,TGTGCCTGGACCCTAGACGGGAACACTGAAGCTTTCTTT,CAWTLDGNTEAFF